This T cell receptor (beta chain) was captured in a study of T cells expressing NK-cell markers. Across the whole study: The study drew TCR beta repertoires from sorted CD3+CD56+NKG2C+, CD3+CD56+NKG2C- and CD3+CD56-NKG2C+ T cells.

This CDR3 contains 16 residues. TCRdb reprocessed the 5' RACE reads and keeps a single row for each CDR3 protein, giving no DNA. The sample holds 300,000 to 450,000 distinct CDR3 sequences. Material for sequencing was blood T cells: a sorted CD56 or NKG2C T cell subset, CD4+ or CD8+ T cells, or bulk PBMC T cells (not recorded which). V and J are TRBV12-3 or TRBV12-4 and TRBJ2-1; absent DNA, TCRdb's TRBD2 call cannot be checked. The clonotype originates from a man between 18 and 69 years old in good health. The CDR3 spells CASSRTTGGQYNEQFF.